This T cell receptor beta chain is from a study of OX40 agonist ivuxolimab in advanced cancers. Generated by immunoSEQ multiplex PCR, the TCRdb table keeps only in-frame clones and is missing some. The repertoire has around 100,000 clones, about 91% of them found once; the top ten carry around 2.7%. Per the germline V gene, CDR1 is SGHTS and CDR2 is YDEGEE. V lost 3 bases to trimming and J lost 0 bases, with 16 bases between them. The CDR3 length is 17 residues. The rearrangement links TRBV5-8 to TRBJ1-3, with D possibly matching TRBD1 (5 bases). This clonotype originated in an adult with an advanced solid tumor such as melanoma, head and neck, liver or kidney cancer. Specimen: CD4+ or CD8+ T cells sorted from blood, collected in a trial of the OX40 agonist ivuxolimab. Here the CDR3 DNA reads TGTGCCAGCAGCTCGTGGGGACGGATAAGCTCTGGAAACACCATATATTTT. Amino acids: CASSSWGRISSGNTIYF. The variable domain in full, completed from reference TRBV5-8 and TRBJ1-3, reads EAGVTQSPTHLIKTRGQQATLRCSPISGHTSVYWYQQALGLGLQFLLWYDEGEERNRGNFPPRFSGRQFPNYSSELNVNALELEDSALYLCASSSWGRISSGNTIYFGEGSWLTVV.